What follows are 27 T cell receptor beta chains derived from one specimen sequenced in a study of identical twins. TCRdb ran MiXCR on the 5' RACE reads and lists one entry per CDR3 protein. Among about 260,000 distinct CDR3 sequences listed, 5.5% to 7% were seen once. The sample was also linked to a second study, of yellow fever vaccine responses in identical twins.

Sequencing was carried out using memory (CD45RO+) T cells sorted from blood. The receptor source for this set is a young woman in good health.

This clonotype has just a few counts. The chain joins TRBV13 to TRBJ2-3; D gene unclear. The germline V gene has CDR1 PRHDT and CDR2 FYEKMQ (reference sequence). V was trimmed by 1 base and J by 4 bases, leaving 15 bases between them. The CDR3 runs 16 residues. The CDR3 DNA is TGTGCCAGCAGCTTAGTTCACTCCAAGGGCGCAGATACGCAGTATTTT. It translates to CASSLVHSKGADTQYF.

This clonotype was counted many times. This rearrangement joins TRBV5-1 to TRBJ1-1; the match to TRBD1 covers 10 bases. After removal of 1 base from V and 4 bases from J, the junction contained 10 bases not matched to a gene. In germline, CDR1 is SGHRS, CDR2 YFSETQ. The CDR3 loop spans 17 amino acids. CDR3 bases: TGCGCCAGCAGCTTGTTACGGACAGGGGGTGAGGGCACTGAAGCTTTCTTT. Encoded protein: CASSLLRTGGEGTEAFF.

V is TRBV5-8 and J is TRBJ2-7; 11 bases map to TRBD1. Trimming removed 4 bases from V and 4 bases from J; junction bases left unmatched: 7. Germline V gene data show CDR1 as SGHTS and CDR2 as YDEGEE. The CDR3 has 15 residues. Here the CDR3 DNA reads TGTGCCAGCAGCAAAGGACAGGGGGCTGTATACGAGCAGTACTTC. It translates to CASSKGQGAVYEQYF.

This clonotype showed up just a few times. This sequence joins TRBV7-9 and TRBJ1-2, with TRBD1 as a possible D gene (5 bases). The CDR3 sequence is 11 residues long. Germline CDR1 reads SEHNR; CDR2 reads FQNEAQ (reference sequence). V lost 4 bases to trimming and J lost 9 bases, with 9 bases between them. For the CDR3, the DNA is TGTGCCAGCAGCTCGACGGACAGCTACACCTTC. It is translated as CASSSTDSYTF.

The CDR3 is CASSLGTSGRSGYTQYF. The CDR3 region has the DNA TGTGCCAGCAGCTTAGGGACTAGCGGGAGAAGCGGATATACGCAGTATTTT. The chain employs TRBV11-2 and TRBJ2-3; the match to TRBD2 covers 13 bases. The V gene end was trimmed by 1 base and the J gene end by 7 bases; junction bases not matched to a gene: 8. Germline-derived CDR1 and CDR2 are SGHAT and FQNNGV. The CDR3 is made up of 17 amino acids.

This clonotype showed up many times. The chain links TRBV12-3 or TRBV12-4 to TRBJ2-3; D gene ambiguous. The CDR3 sequence is 14 residues long. V lost 3 bases and J lost 6, with 13 bases in between. The DNA of the CDR3 is TGTGCCAGCAGTTTGATGATTCCGGAGGATACGCAGTATTTT. Translation gives CASSLMIPEDTQYF.

The chain employs TRBV6-1 and TRBJ1-6; 7 bases fit TRBD1. V lost 6 bases to trimming and J lost 7 bases; unmatched junction nucleotides: 6. CDR3 length: 14 amino acids. The germline V gene has CDR1 MNHNS and CDR2 SASEGT. This chain's CDR3 is CASSQTGFNSPLHF. CDR3 in DNA: TGTGCCAGCAGCCAGACAGGGTTCAATTCACCCCTCCACTTT.

In this sample, this clonotype turned up a few times. The germline gene is not matched at one end of the junction; a read error may be the cause. The rearrangement uses TRBV7-2 and TRBJ2-3; possibly TRBD2 for D (5 bases). Germline V lookup: CDR1 SGHTA, CDR2 FQGNSA. The CDR3 is made up of 16 amino acids. The CDR3 nucleotides read TGTGCCAGCAGCCCGCGCCTGTCCCCTAGCAAAGATACGCAGTATTTT. Translation gives CASSPRLSPSKDTQYF.

This clonotype has ten or more counts. The genes are TRBV7-8 and TRBJ2-5; 8 positions agree with TRBD2. V shed 6 bases and J 5 bases; nucleotides not matched to a gene: 8. The CDR3 length is 14 residues. CDR1 and CDR2 from the germline V gene are SGHVS and FQNEAQ. CDR3 nucleotides: TGTGCCAGCAGGGCTCCGGGAGGGGTTGAGACCCAGTACTTC. Translating it yields CASRAPGGVETQYF. Looking up the rest from reference TRBV7-8 and TRBJ2-5 gives the full variable domain: GAGVSQSPRYKVAKRGQDVALRCDPISGHVSLFWYQQALGQGPEFLTYFQNEAQLDKSGLPSDRFFAERPEGSVSTLKIQRTQQEDSAVYLCASRAPGGVETQYFGPGTRLLVL.

V usage is TRBV7-9 and J usage is TRBJ2-5, with D maybe TRBD2 (6 bases). Germline V gives CDR1 SEHNR, CDR2 FQNEAQ (reference sequence). Trimming took off 11 bases at V and 5 bases at J, with 15 bases between the two ends. The CDR3 sequence is 12 residues long. The CDR3 loop reads CAGTSGRETQYF. The CDR3 DNA reads TGTGCCGGGACCTCGGGGAGGGAGACCCAGTACTTC.

This chain joins TRBV4-1 and TRBJ2-5; 9 nucleotides align to TRBD1. After removal of 2 bases from V and 3 bases from J, the junction contained 7 bases not matched to a gene. The length of the CDR3 is 16 residues. Germline CDR1 MGHRA, CDR2 YSYEKL. The CDR3 nucleotides read TGCGCCAGCAGCCAAACCCCGGGACAGGGAAAAGAGACCCAGTACTTC. It encodes CASSQTPGQGKETQYF.

This clonotype was counted only a few times. The chain joins TRBV12-3 or TRBV12-4 to TRBJ2-4; 7 bases are a match to TRBD2. The CDR3 loop spans 14 amino acids. J was trimmed by 6 bases and V by 3 bases; bases with no gene match: 5. CDR3 DNA sequence: TGTGCCAGCAGTTTTGGGTCGGGGGGAAACATTCAGTACTTC. Protein product: CASSFGSGGNIQYF.

This clonotype came up a few times. V is TRBV28 and J is TRBJ2-1; D is uncertain. The length of the CDR3 is 15 residues. CDR1 is MDHEN, CDR2 SYDVKM, per germline. V shed 2 bases and J shed 4 bases, with 12 bases lying between them. The CDR3 region is CASSLGDLTYNEQFF. CDR3 DNA: TGTGCCAGCAGTTTAGGAGACTTGACTTACAATGAGCAGTTCTTC.

Concerning this clonotype itself: Lacking the conserved final phenylalanine or tryptophan, this CDR3 likely reflects a read error. The genes are TRBV5-6 and TRBJ2-2; a weak D match, TRBD2 (6 bases). Germline assignment: CDR1 SGHDT and CDR2 YYEEEE. The CDR3 runs 14 residues. The CDR3 is CASSAGIPCGALFC. The DNA of the CDR3 is TGTGCCAGCAGCGCCGGGATTCCATGCGGGGCGCTGTTTTGT.

Concerning this clonotype itself: A read error may produce the germline difference seen at one junction end. The chain recombines TRBV10-3 with TRBJ2-3; weak D call: TRBD2 (5 bases). CDR1 is ENHRY and CDR2 is SYGVKD in the germline V gene. The CDR3 length is 12 residues. The CDR3 loop reads CAISESRALGIF. As DNA, the CDR3 is TGTGCCATCAGTGAGTCGAGGGCACTAGGGATTTTT.

This clonotype was counted a few times. The V gene is TRBV27, the J gene TRBJ2-1, with 7 bases identical to TRBD2. The germline CDR1 and CDR2 sequences are MNHEY and SMNVEV (reference sequence). After removal of 2 bases from V and 8 bases from J, the junction contained 3 bases not matched to a gene. The CDR3 has 13 amino acids. The CDR3 region has the DNA TGTGCCAGCAGTTTAAAGGGAGGGTATGAGCAGTTCTTC. Protein sequence: CASSLKGGYEQFF.

The chain links TRBV20-1 to TRBJ2-5, with D possibly called TRBD1 or TRBD2 (5 bases each). V was cut by 1 base and J by 5 bases, with 14 bases left in between. The length of the CDR3 is 14 residues. Germline V gene sequence: CDR1 DFQATT, CDR2 SNEGSKA (reference sequence). The CDR3 DNA follows: TGCAGTGCTAGAGGCGTGGGGCAGCGGGAGACCCAGTACTTC. Encoded protein: CSARGVGQRETQYF.

V gene TRBV5-1 combines with J gene TRBJ2-5; 15 bases are shared with TRBD2. This CDR3 is built from 17 residues. The junction had 8 bases not matched to a gene; V was cut back by 3 bases and J by 5 bases. The germline V gene encodes CDR1 SGHRS and CDR2 YFSETQ. CDR3 nucleotides: TGCGCCAGCAGCTCGGGACTAGCGGGGGGCCCATTCGAGACCCAGTACTTC. As protein: CASSSGLAGGPFETQYF.

This clonotype was counted ten times or more. The chain recombines TRBV2 with TRBJ2-1; TRBD2 agrees at 11 bases. The CDR3 totals 16 residues. The V gene's germline CDR1 is SNHLY and CDR2 FYNNEI. V trimming: 3 bases; J trimming: 4 bases; junction bases outside the gene matches: 5. CDR3 coding DNA: TGTGCCAGCAGTGAGGGACTAGCGGAGATATACAATGAGCAGTTCTTC. Its translation is CASSEGLAEIYNEQFF. Full variable domain (outside the CDR3, taken from reference TRBV2 and TRBJ2-1): EPEVTQTPSHQVTQMGQEVILRCVPISNHLYFYWYRQILGQKVEFLVSFYNNEISEKSEIFDDQFSVERPDGSNFTLKIRSTKLEDSAMYFCASSEGLAEIYNEQFFGPGTRLTVL.

V and J are TRBV3-1 and TRBJ2-3; D not certain. This CDR3 is 13 amino acids long. Germline V gene data show CDR1 as LGHDT and CDR2 as YNNKEL (reference sequence). Between the trimmed V and J ends, which lost 2 bases and 0 bases, there was a span of 3 bases. This CDR3 is CASSQISTDTQYF. For the CDR3, the DNA is TGTGCCAGCAGCCAAATCAGCACAGATACGCAGTATTTT.

The chain recombines TRBV7-8 with TRBJ2-5, with D perhaps TRBD2 (6 bases). Germline V gene lookup returns CDR1 SGHVS and CDR2 FQNEAQ. The CDR3 length is 16 residues. Trimming took 1 base from V and 5 from J, leaving 17 bases between them. CDR3 in DNA: TGTGCCAGCAGCTTAGTAGCCAGGGAGGCCGAGGAGACCCAGTACTTC. Protein sequence: CASSLVAREAEETQYF.

This clonotype has a count of ten or more. The V call is TRBV7-3, the J call TRBJ2-2; D may be TRBD2 (5 bases). V lost 3 bases to trimming and J lost 4 bases, with 9 bases between them. The CDR3 contains 14 residues. Germline values: CDR1 SGHTA, CDR2 FQGTGA. CDR3 sequence: CASSLTDFTGELFF. The CDR3 DNA follows: TGTGCCAGCAGCTTGACGGACTTCACCGGGGAGCTGTTTTTT.

V gene TRBV11-3 combines with J gene TRBJ2-3, with TRBD2 matching over 9 bases. Germline V gene data show CDR1 as SGHNT and CDR2 as YENEEA. Trimming removed 4 bases from V and 2 bases from J; junction bases left unmatched: 4. The CDR3 runs 15 residues. The CDR3 reads CASSSGGGATDTQYF. The CDR3 DNA sequence: TGTGCCAGCAGCTCTGGCGGGGGGGCCACAGATACGCAGTATTTT.

This clonotype appeared a few times. The chain carries TRBV18 and TRBJ2-1, with a possible D match to TRBD2 (5 bases). This CDR3 region has 13 residues. V shed 0 bases and J shed 8 bases, with 8 bases lying between them. CDR1 and CDR2 (germline): KGHSH, LQKENI. CDR3 coding DNA: TGTGCCAGCTCACCACCGAGGGCATATGAGCAGTTCTTC. It codes for CASSPPRAYEQFF.

The rearrangement joins TRBV2 to TRBJ2-5, with 9 bases aligning to TRBD2. Germline CDR1 SNHLY, CDR2 FYNNEI. The CDR3 length is 15 residues. V was pared by 6 bases and J by 5 bases, with 10 bases of the junction left unmatched. CDR3 nucleotides: TGTGCCAGCAGCCGCGGGGGACTAGCAAGTGAGACCCAGTACTTC. It yields the protein CASSRGGLASETQYF.

This clonotype was counted a few times. This rearrangement joins TRBV9 to TRBJ2-7; 8 bases are shared with TRBD1. Germline lookup yields CDR1 SGDLS and CDR2 YYNGEE. V lost 0 bases to trimming and J lost 1 base; unmatched junction nucleotides: 3. The CDR3 runs to 15 residues. CDR3 region: CASSVGGQVSYEQYF. The CDR3 coding sequence is TGTGCCAGCAGCGTAGGGGGACAGGTATCCTACGAGCAGTACTTC.

This clonotype was picked up many times. The chain couples TRBV27 to TRBJ2-2; no reliable D call. The ends were cut back, 5 bases at V and 6 bases at J, with 16 bases in the middle. CDR3 size: 15 residues. The germline gives CDR1 MNHEY, CDR2 SMNVEV (reference sequence). The CDR3: CASSPSFAEAGELFF. In DNA form, the CDR3 reads TGTGCCAGCAGTCCGAGTTTTGCCGAGGCCGGGGAGCTGTTTTTT.